This T cell receptor beta chain derives from a study of blood T cell repertoires in COVID-19. On the study more broadly: The cDNA or gDNA used as material had been derived from T cells, B-cell-depleted T cells, or PBMCs.

Original handling: Reference gene primer amplification in the assay estimated nucleated cell counts. Repertoires were generated with immunoSEQ multiplex PCR, while TCRdb's copy carries only in-frame clones and drops some. V, J and clone size are taken as reported in that table, and D and trimming were inferred from the DNA itself. This table has about 180,000 clones, more than 75% appearing once. CDR3 size: 16 residues. Germline CDR1 SGHRS, CDR2 YFSETQ. V lost 5 bases, J lost 5 bases, and 9 bases stayed unmatched. The TCR comes from a man aged 35 to 55 with active or convalescent COVID-19. V and J are TRBV5-1 and TRBJ2-2; 10 bases line up with TRBD1. The sequencing input was peripheral blood. The CDR3 loop is CASRLGSGQGTGELFF. The CDR3 bases are TGCGCCAGCAGGCTAGGATCGGGACAGGGGACCGGGGAGCTGTTTTTT.